This is a list of T cell receptor beta chains from one sample in a study of CD8+ T cells in alopecia areata. TCRdb's copy holds only in-frame clones and misses some; the assay was immunoSEQ multiplex PCR. The sample has approximately 98,000 clones; approximately 63% are singletons. The sequencing sample was made of CD8+ T cells sorted from blood. The receptors shown here come from a human donor in good health. Both conserved end residues are part of each CDR3. The D gene is left open where the match is weak. Where a row states a size, it is once, few, many or the class of an expanded clone; other rows omit it.

d_gene: .
j_gene: TRBJ2-7
len: 13
abundance: once
v_gene: TRBV5-4
CDR3aa: CASSLGSNYEQYF
CDR3nt: TGTGCCAGCAGCTTGGGCAGCAACTACGAGCAGTACTTC

d_gene: .
j_gene: TRBJ2-7
len: 12
abundance: few
v_gene: TRBV5-4
CDR3aa: CATGQVGDEQYF
CDR3nt: TGTGCCACCGGCCAGGTCGGCGACGAGCAGTACTTC

d_gene: TRBD1
j_gene: TRBJ2-1
len: 12
abundance: .
v_gene: TRBV5-8
CDR3aa: CASSFTGDEQFF
CDR3nt: TGTGCCAGCAGTTTTACAGGGGATGAGCAGTTCTTC

d_gene: .
j_gene: TRBJ1-1
len: 13
abundance: .
v_gene: TRBV9
CDR3aa: CASSVAVTNEAFF
CDR3nt: TGTGCCAGCAGCGTAGCCGTTACGAATGAAGCTTTCTTT

d_gene: .
j_gene: TRBJ1-1
len: 14
abundance: few
v_gene: TRBV30
CDR3aa: CAWSSYGGDTEAFF
CDR3nt: TGTGCCTGGAGTTCATATGGGGGAGACACTGAAGCTTTCTTT

d_gene: TRBD1
j_gene: TRBJ2-1
len: 12
abundance: .
v_gene: TRBV4-3
CDR3aa: CASGQGYNEQFF
CDR3nt: TGCGCCAGCGGACAGGGCTACAATGAGCAGTTCTTC

d_gene: .
j_gene: TRBJ1-2
len: 13
abundance: .
v_gene: TRBV28
CDR3aa: CASSLTMDYGYTF
CDR3nt: TGTGCCAGCAGTTTGACGATGGACTATGGCTACACCTTC

d_gene: .
j_gene: TRBJ2-5
len: 13
abundance: .
v_gene: TRBV6-1
CDR3aa: CASSPFVEETQYF
CDR3nt: TGTGCCAGCAGCCCTTTTGTTGAGGAGACCCAGTACTTC

d_gene: .
j_gene: TRBJ2-1
len: 16
abundance: once
v_gene: TRBV13
CDR3aa: CASSLGAWSSYNEQFF
CDR3nt: TGTGCCAGCAGCTTAGGCGCGTGGAGCTCCTACAATGAGCAGTTCTTC

d_gene: TRBD2
j_gene: TRBJ2-1
len: 16
abundance: .
v_gene: TRBV6-6
CDR3aa: CASRTLTGGGHDEQFF
CDR3nt: TGTGCCAGCAGAACCCTTACCGGGGGGGGCCACGATGAGCAGTTCTTC

d_gene: .
j_gene: TRBJ2-5
len: 15
abundance: .
v_gene: TRBV6-5
CDR3aa: CASSGMGARRETQYF
CDR3nt: TGTGCCAGCAGTGGAATGGGGGCCCGGAGGGAGACCCAGTACTTC

d_gene: TRBD1
j_gene: TRBJ1-1
len: 12
abundance: .
v_gene: TRBV5-1
CDR3aa: CLQGVRDTEAFF
CDR3nt: TGCTTGCAGGGGGTCAGGGACACTGAAGCTTTCTTT

d_gene: TRBD1
j_gene: TRBJ1-2
len: 14
abundance: few
v_gene: TRBV29-1
CDR3aa: CSVEDDRVDYGYTF
CDR3nt: TGCAGCGTTGAAGATGACAGGGTAGACTATGGCTACACCTTC